This T cell receptor (beta chain) stems from a study of T cell changes during pregnancy in multiple sclerosis. Germline CDR1 is SNHLY and CDR2 is FYNNEI. V was pared by 6 bases and J by 4 bases, with 16 bases between. The CDR3 covers 15 residues. Using immunoSEQ multiplex PCR, the repertoire was profiled, and TCRdb retains in-frame clones only, with some absent. This table holds 60,000 to 65,000 clones, roughly 92% found once. This TCR derives from a female donor with multiple sclerosis, enrolled in a pregnancy study. The chain combines TRBV2 with TRBJ1-3; a possible D gene is TRBD1 (6 bases). This specimen consisted of peripheral blood, obtained in the second trimester of pregnancy. The CDR3 loop is CASSPRGRRGNTIYF. CDR3 nucleotides: TGTGCCAGCAGCCCTAGGGGGAGAAGGGGAAACACCATATATTTT. Drawing the rest from reference TRBV2 and TRBJ1-3, the complete variable domain is EPEVTQTPSHQVTQMGQEVILRCVPISNHLYFYWYRQILGQKVEFLVSFYNNEISEKSEIFDDQFSVERPDGSNFTLKIRSTKLEDSAMYFCASSPRGRRGNTIYFGEGSWLTVV.